Listed here are 11 T cell receptor beta chains from one sample, sequenced in a study of T cell repertoires in ileal Crohn's disease. Assay used: immunoSEQ multiplex PCR; TCRdb lists only in-frame clones, some missing. The sample gives roughly 9,200 clones, roughly 85% of which show up once; roughly 19% is in the top ten. The time point is: neoterminal ileum biopsy at postoperative endoscopy, about 6 months after surgery. Sequences were obtained from ileal tissue. All receptors derive from an adult with Crohn's disease.

This rearrangement joins TRBV27 to TRBJ2-1; 12 nucleotides match TRBD2. This CDR3 is built from 18 residues. V was clipped by 6 bases and J by 4 bases; unmatched bases: 13. The germline V gene encodes CDR1 MNHEY and CDR2 SMNVEV (reference sequence). CDR3 amino acids: CASRRLKTSGRFYNEQFF. The CDR3 nucleotides read TGTGCCAGCAGGCGACTCAAGACTAGCGGGAGATTTTACAATGAGCAGTTCTTC.

The V call is TRBV11-1, the J call TRBJ2-3; 13 bases map to TRBD2. CDR1 is SGHAT and CDR2 is FQDESV in the germline V gene (reference sequence). The CDR3 is 16 residues long. Trimming cost V 5 bases and J 4 bases; bases outside gene matches: 6. CDR3 amino acids: CASSPLLAGGPDTQYF. CDR3 sequence (DNA): TGTGCCAGCAGCCCTCTACTAGCGGGGGGGCCAGATACGCAGTATTTT.

The V gene is TRBV5-1, the J gene TRBJ1-2; 11 positions match TRBD1. The CDR3 has 16 amino acids. Germline V gene lookup returns CDR1 SGHRS and CDR2 YFSETQ. The ends lost 4 bases at V and 4 bases at J; junction bases unmatched: 9. In nucleotides, the CDR3 is TGCGCCAGCAGCCTGGAGGGGACAGGGGGAGGCTATGGCTACACCTTC. Protein: CASSLEGTGGGYGYTF.

This clone came up a few times. V is TRBV7-3 and J is TRBJ2-5; 10 bases align to TRBD1. Germline V CDR1 and CDR2: SGHTA, FQGTGA. With 5 bases clipped from V and 5 bases from J, the junction kept 11 bases outside the gene matches. The length of the CDR3 is 16 residues. The DNA of the CDR3 is TGTGCCAGCAGCCCTGGGACAGGGGCCCTTTTGGAGACCCAGTACTTC. Amino acid sequence: CASSPGTGALLETQYF.

In the case of this clone: At the DNA level, this CDR3 is encoded by other sequences in the same sample as well. This chain joins TRBV6-1 and TRBJ2-3; 8 bases fit TRBD2. The trim removed 4 bases at V and 0 bases at J, leaving 3 bases unmatched. Germline-derived CDR1 and CDR2 are MNHNS and SASEGT. This CDR3 contains 15 residues. The CDR3 DNA reads as TGTGCCAGCAGTGTGGAGCGGGGGAGCACAGATACGCAGTATTTT. It specifies CASSVERGSTDTQYF.

This clone was detected once. V usage is TRBV7-2 and J usage is TRBJ1-2; 7 bases agree with TRBD1. Trimming removed 4 bases from V and 8 bases from J; junction bases left unmatched: 4. The CDR3 is 12 residues long. Looked up from germline, CDR1 is SGHTA and CDR2 is FQGNSA. CDR3 DNA: TGTGCCAGCAGCTCTAACAGGGGAGGCTACACCTTC. It yields the protein CASSSNRGGYTF.

Only one count was recorded for this clone. Other nucleotide sequences in the sample specify the same CDR3. The chain uses TRBV6-4 and TRBJ2-1, with 7 bases matching TRBD1. CDR3 length: 14 residues. Trimming took 8 bases from V and 4 from J; bases not matched to a gene: 8. The germline gives CDR1 MRHNA, CDR2 SNTAGT. The CDR3 loop is CASSRGGDYNEQFF. The CDR3 bases are TGTGCCAGCTCGAGAGGGGGCGATTACAATGAGCAGTTCTTC.

This clone was observed a single time. The chain uses TRBV5-3 and TRBJ2-1; TRBD2 matches 8 bases. TRBV5-3 qualifies as an ORF whose function is uncertain. Trimming removed 2 bases from V and 3 bases from J; junction bases left unmatched: 7. The CDR3 sequence is 16 residues long. CDR3 sequence: CARSFSGKWCYNEQFF. DNA for the CDR3: TGTGCCAGAAGCTTTAGCGGGAAATGGTGCTACAATGAGCAGTTCTTC.

V gene TRBV18 combines with J gene TRBJ2-5; the match to TRBD1 covers 9 bases. This CDR3 contains 14 residues. V shed 4 bases, J shed 5 bases, and the junction held 5 bases outside the gene matches. Germline CDR1 KGHSH, CDR2 LQKENI. The CDR3 protein is CASSQQGAGETQYF. Written as DNA, the CDR3 is TGTGCCAGCTCACAACAGGGGGCAGGGGAGACCCAGTACTTC.

V gene TRBV6-1 combines with J gene TRBJ2-7; unclear D gene. The V end was cut by 2 bases, the J end by 4 bases, with 9 bases between. The CDR3 runs to 13 residues. CDR1 MNHNS and CDR2 SASEGT come from the germline V gene. The CDR3 spells CASSESEIYEQYF. In DNA, the CDR3 is TGTGCCAGCAGTGAATCGGAGATTTACGAGCAGTACTTC.

The chain uses TRBV4-3 and TRBJ1-2; 7 bases are a match to TRBD1. V trimming: 3 bases; J trimming: 7 bases; junction bases outside the gene matches: 8. Germline loops: CDR1 LGHNA, CDR2 YSLEER. The CDR3 length is 14 residues. As DNA, the CDR3 is TGCGCCAGCAGCCAGGACAGGAATTCTGGTGGCTACACCTTC. Protein: CASSQDRNSGGYTF.